Shown below are 3 T cell receptor beta chains from a single sample sequenced in a study of somatic mutations in cytotoxic T cells in rheumatoid arthritis. The protocol was immunoSEQ multiplex PCR, while the TCRdb copy is restricted to in-frame clones and leaves out a portion. Of roughly 13,000 clones listed, approximately 84% were seen once; the top ten hold less than 25%. Sequences were obtained from CD8+ T cells sorted from blood. These receptors came from an adult with rheumatoid arthritis.

This clone has just a few counts. The chain has TRBV2 and TRBJ1-2; no firm D call. The germline gives CDR1 SNHLY, CDR2 FYNNEI. CDR3 size: 15 residues. The V end lost 0 bases, the J end lost 1 base, and 9 bases lay between the germline ends. The CDR3 region is CASSEALGVNYGYTF. CDR3 coding DNA: TGTGCCAGCAGTGAAGCGCTCGGCGTTAACTATGGCTACACCTTC.

The V and J genes are TRBV27 and TRBJ2-2; D not resolved. This CDR3 spans 16 amino acids. Germline CDR1 and CDR2: MNHEY and SMNVEV (reference sequence). Trimming took off 1 base at V and 4 bases at J, with 13 bases between the two ends. CDR3 nucleotides: TGTGCCAGCAGTTTATTGTACGGGCGCGGCACCGGGGAGCTGTTTTTT. Amino acid sequence: CASSLLYGRGTGELFF.

The chain combines TRBV9 with TRBJ1-5, with TRBD1 matching over 9 bases. CDR1 and CDR2 (germline): SGDLS, YYNGEE. The CDR3 length is 18 residues. J lost 5 bases, V lost 0 bases, and 12 bases had no gene match. CDR3 loop: CASSVAQIPGQGDQPQHF. The CDR3 DNA reads as TGTGCCAGCAGCGTAGCGCAAATTCCGGGACAGGGCGATCAGCCCCAGCATTTT.